Listed here are 27 T cell receptor beta chains from one sample, sequenced in a study of cytomegalovirus exposure and HLA in healthy donors. PCR involved 60 Vbeta and 13 Jbeta primers. Using immunoSEQ multiplex PCR, the repertoire was profiled, and TCRdb retains in-frame clones only, with some absent. The sample yields 150,000 to 200,000 clones, approximately 70% seen once. Source material: PBMCs. The receptor set was obtained from a man aged 35 to 55 in good health and CMV-seropositive.

The J gene is TRBJ2-7, the V gene TRBV9; D is uncertain. Germline V gene sequence: CDR1 SGDLS, CDR2 YYNGEE. The CDR3 consists of 15 residues. The ends were cut back, 4 bases at V and 2 bases at J, with 16 bases in the middle. The CDR3 nucleotides are TGTGCCAGCAGCCCCACGGGTGGCAGCCCCTACGAGCAGTACTTC. Protein sequence: CASSPTGGSPYEQYF.

This rearrangement joins TRBV5-1 to TRBJ2-1; 11 bases fit TRBD2. Trimming took 1 base from V and 4 from J; bases not matched to a gene: 7. This CDR3 region has 17 residues. Germline V gene lookup returns CDR1 SGHRS and CDR2 YFSETQ. This CDR3 is CASSLQDIAGGYNEQFF. The CDR3 region has the DNA TGCGCCAGCAGCTTGCAGGATATAGCGGGGGGGTACAATGAGCAGTTCTTC.

V gene TRBV19 combines with J gene TRBJ2-7; TRBD2 agrees at 10 bases. The CDR3 consists of 15 residues. The V and J ends lost 6 bases and 2 bases, in that order; junction bases with no gene match: 7. CDR1 is LNHDA and CDR2 is SQIVND in the germline V gene (reference sequence). CDR3 protein: CASSTLAGAPYEQYF. The CDR3 nucleotides read TGTGCCAGTAGCACCCTAGCGGGGGCCCCCTACGAGCAGTACTTC.

This clone was observed a few times. Other DNA sequences in the same sample also yield this CDR3. The CDR3 region has the DNA TGTGCCAGTTATAGGGGATCTGGGGCCAACGTCCTGACTTTC. This encodes CASYRGSGANVLTF. The chain employs TRBV19 and TRBJ2-6; the D gene is possibly TRBD1 (5 bases). Trimming removed 8 bases at V and 1 base at J, with 9 bases between. In germline, CDR1 is LNHDA, CDR2 SQIVND (reference sequence). This CDR3 is built from 14 residues.

The chain carries TRBV7-8 and TRBJ1-6; D is undetermined. Trimming cost V 8 bases and J 0 bases, with 17 bases left between them. Germline CDR1 SGHVS, CDR2 FQNEAQ. There are 17 residues in the CDR3. The CDR3 DNA reads TGTGCCAGCCGTTCAGGTCCTGAAAACTCCTATAATTCACCCCTCCACTTT. It specifies CASRSGPENSYNSPLHF.

Only one count was recorded for this clone. The rearrangement uses TRBV2 and TRBJ2-1, with a weak D call TRBD1 (7 bases). Trimming took 7 bases from V and 4 from J, leaving 20 bases between them. This CDR3 is built from 16 residues. Germline loops: CDR1 SNHLY, CDR2 FYNNEI. The CDR3 nucleotides read TGTGCCAGCAATCTCAGGGGGGTCGCCTCGTACAATGAGCAGTTCTTC. Encoded protein: CASNLRGVASYNEQFF.

The V call is TRBV5-1, the J call TRBJ1-1; tentative D call: TRBD1 (5 bases). Germline lookup yields CDR1 SGHRS and CDR2 YFSETQ. This CDR3 region has 14 residues. V was shortened by 4 bases and J by 1 base, with 11 bases between the two germline ends. CDR3 nucleotides: TGCGCCAGCAGCGCGGGACGGACGAACACTGAAGCTTTCTTT. This encodes CASSAGRTNTEAFF. The complete variable domain, with remaining parts taken from reference TRBV5-1 and TRBJ1-1, reads KAGVTQTPRYLIKTRGQQVTLSCSPISGHRSVSWYQQTPGQGLQFLFEYFSETQRNKGNFPGRFSGRQFSNSRSEMNVSTLELGDSALYLCASSAGRTNTEAFFGQGTRLTVV.

V and J are TRBV5-1 and TRBJ2-3, with a possible D match to TRBD1 (5 bases). Trimming took 4 bases from V and 1 from J, leaving 13 bases between them. The CDR3 sequence is 15 residues long. CDR1 and CDR2 (germline): SGHRS, YFSETQ. This CDR3 reads CASSRGNVRTDTQYF. The CDR3, as DNA: TGCGCCAGCAGCAGGGGTAATGTGCGCACAGATACGCAGTATTTT.

As DNA, the CDR3 is TGTGCCAGCAGTCCCCGGACAGGGGGCGAGAATCAGCCCCAGCATTTT. Its translation: CASSPRTGGENQPQHF. This chain joins TRBV27 and TRBJ1-5, with 11 bases lining up with TRBD1. Looked up from germline, CDR1 is MNHEY and CDR2 is SMNVEV (reference sequence). This CDR3 is 16 amino acids long. V lost 5 bases to trimming and J lost 4 bases; unmatched junction nucleotides: 7.

The rearrangement links TRBV27 to TRBJ1-1, with 8 bases fitting TRBD1. The CDR3 is 13 residues long. In germline, CDR1 is MNHEY, CDR2 SMNVEV (reference sequence). J gave up 0 bases and V 8 bases, and 2 bases lay outside the gene matches. CDR3 sequence: CASRTGLNTEAFF. DNA for the CDR3: TGTGCCAGCCGGACAGGGCTGAACACTGAAGCTTTCTTT.

This clone was counted at least ten times. The J gene is TRBJ1-2, the V gene TRBV5-1; D gene ambiguous. The germline V gene encodes CDR1 SGHRS and CDR2 YFSETQ. V was cut by 0 bases and J by 2 bases, with 5 bases left in between. The CDR3 is 13 residues long. The CDR3, as DNA: TGCGCCAGCAGCTTGGGACTGAACTATGGCTACACCTTC. Encoded protein: CASSLGLNYGYTF.

The chain has TRBV18 and TRBJ2-7; D is uncertain. The germline V gene encodes CDR1 KGHSH and CDR2 LQKENI. The CDR3 length is 14 residues. Deletions cut 3 bases from V and 3 bases from J, with 12 bases between. DNA of the CDR3: TGTGCCAGCTCACCCCCCGCAGGAATCTACGAGCAGTACTTC. Its protein is CASSPPAGIYEQYF.

The chain employs TRBV6-5 and TRBJ1-5; 9 bases map to TRBD1. From germline, CDR1 is MNHEY and CDR2 SVGAGI. V shed 10 bases and J 6 bases; nucleotides not matched to a gene: 10. This CDR3 is built from 14 residues. CDR3 sequence: CATSDRGGSQPQHF. In nucleotides, the CDR3 is TGTGCCACCTCGGACAGGGGCGGGAGTCAGCCCCAGCATTTT.

This rearrangement joins TRBV25-1 to TRBJ2-7, with a possible D match to TRBD1 (6 bases). The CDR3 runs 14 residues. Germline loops: CDR1 MGHDK, CDR2 SYGVNS. Trimming took off 1 base at V and 5 bases at J, with 12 bases between the two ends. The CDR3 nucleotides read TGTGCCAGCAGTGAATCTCGGAACAGGGACGAGCAGTACTTC. Encoded protein: CASSESRNRDEQYF.

The chain carries TRBV5-4 and TRBJ2-7; TRBD1 is a possible D gene (5 bases). The CDR3 loop spans 14 amino acids. Trimming took off 3 bases at V and 6 bases at J, with 16 bases between the two ends. The germline CDR1 and CDR2 sequences are SGHNT and YYREEE (reference sequence). The DNA for the CDR3 is TGTGCCAGCAGCTCACAGGTTAGGTCTTTCGAGCAGTACTTC. As protein: CASSSQVRSFEQYF.

To note about this clone: No DNA is shown, since the ends of the CDR3 on it are uncertain; the CDR3 is the one TCRdb lists. This rearrangement joins TRBV6-1 to TRBJ1-6; the D call of TRBD1 is as the table states it, not checked on the DNA. The CDR3 length equals 15 residues, ends included. CDR1 is MNHNS, CDR2 SASEGT, per germline. The CDR3 spells CASSSSTGRNSPLHF.

The rearrangement uses TRBV19 and TRBJ1-2, with D perhaps matching TRBD1 (5 bases). Deletions cut 5 bases from V and 8 bases from J, with 21 bases between. The length of the CDR3 is 15 residues. The germline gives CDR1 LNHDA, CDR2 SQIVND (reference sequence). The CDR3 loop is CASSGSGTAAGGYTF. CDR3 in DNA: TGTGCCAGTAGTGGATCCGGGACTGCCGCAGGCGGCTACACCTTC. Full variable domain (rest looked up from reference TRBV19 and TRBJ1-2): DGGITQSPKYLFRKEGQNVTLSCEQNLNHDAMYWYRQDPGQGLRLIYYSQIVNDFQKGDIAEGYSVSREKKESFPLTVTSAQKNPTAFYLCASSGSGTAAGGYTFGSGTRLTVV.

J is TRBJ2-1 and V is TRBV2; TRBD2 matches at 9 bases. V trimming: 7 bases; J trimming: 5 bases; junction bases outside the gene matches: 12. The germline V gene encodes CDR1 SNHLY and CDR2 FYNNEI. The CDR3 sequence is 16 residues long. The CDR3 nucleotides are TGTGCCAGCAAGCGATTCGCGGGGGGGGCAAACAATGAGCAGTTCTTC. This encodes CASKRFAGGANNEQFF.

V usage is TRBV5-5 and J usage is TRBJ2-7, with TRBD2 matching 7 bases. CDR1 and CDR2 from the germline V gene are SGHKS and YYEKEE (reference sequence). The CDR3 extends over 13 amino acids. The V segment lost 4 bases and the J segment 1 base; nucleotides outside the gene matches: 2. This chain's CDR3 is CASSTGGSYEQYF. Written as DNA, the CDR3 is TGTGCCAGCAGCACCGGGGGGTCCTACGAGCAGTACTTC.

About this clone: Mismatch with germline at one junction end may stem from a read error. DNA of the CDR3: TGTGCTAGCAGCCCCAGCGGGGGAAGCTCCTACAATGAGCAGTTCTTC. It yields the protein CASSPSGGSSYNEQFF. The V gene is TRBV7-7, the J gene TRBJ2-1, with 8 bases that match TRBD2. This CDR3 has 16 residues. The germline V gene encodes CDR1 SSHAT and CDR2 FNYEAQ (reference sequence).

This chain joins TRBV4-2 and TRBJ1-6, with D unresolved. The CDR3 covers 16 residues. Looked up from germline, CDR1 is LGHNA and CDR2 is YNFKEQ. Trimming shortened V by 0 bases and J by 5 bases, and 11 bases separated the two germline ends. The CDR3 reads CASSQEGGPNNSPLHF. DNA of the CDR3: TGTGCCAGCAGCCAAGAAGGCGGCCCCAATAATTCACCCCTCCACTTT.

This clone was observed a few times. The CDR3 DNA follows: TGTGCCATCAGCGGACAGGGGGCAACAGATACGCAGTATTTT. It is translated as CAISGQGATDTQYF. V is TRBV10-3 and J is TRBJ2-3, with 11 bases that match TRBD1. J was trimmed by 3 bases and V by 6 bases; bases with no gene match: 2. Germline V CDR1 and CDR2: ENHRY, SYGVKD. The CDR3 is 14 amino acids.

This clone was observed once. This chain uses TRBV6-6 with TRBJ1-2; D gene uncertain. The CDR3 is 15 amino acids. V was trimmed by 0 bases and J by 3 bases, leaving 11 bases between them. Germline V gives CDR1 MNHNY, CDR2 SVGAGI (reference sequence). CDR3 bases: TGTGCCAGCAGTTACTCGGTTGAGGGATACTATGGCTACACCTTC. As protein: CASSYSVEGYYGYTF.

This chain connects TRBV5-1 to TRBJ1-1, with D hard to call. Germline lookup yields CDR1 SGHRS and CDR2 YFSETQ. There are 14 residues in the CDR3. V shed 5 bases and J shed 1 base, with 12 bases lying between them. CDR3 region: CASRPTPSNTEAFF. In DNA, the CDR3 is TGCGCCAGCAGGCCTACCCCCTCGAACACTGAAGCTTTCTTT.

V and J are TRBV5-4 and TRBJ2-7; perhaps TRBD2 as D (6 bases). Trimming removed 4 bases at V and 3 bases at J, with 11 bases between. This CDR3 comprises 13 residues. CDR1 is SGHNT and CDR2 is YYREEE in the germline V gene (reference sequence). This CDR3 is CASSGRGNYEQYF. DNA of the CDR3: TGTGCCAGCAGCGGCCGCGGGAACTACGAGCAGTACTTC.

This clone was seen a few times. V usage is TRBV4-1 and J usage is TRBJ2-5; D is perhaps TRBD1 (5 bases). Trimming cost V 4 bases and J 11 bases, with 17 bases left between them. The CDR3 totals 13 residues. Germline CDR1 MGHRA, CDR2 YSYEKL. The CDR3 reads CASSPPSGYEQYF. For the CDR3, the DNA is TGCGCCAGCAGCCCGCCGTCAGGGTATGAGCAGTACTTC.

This clone was observed a single time. This chain connects TRBV5-4 to TRBJ1-4; no definite D call. CDR1 and CDR2 (germline): SGHNT, YYREEE (reference sequence). The CDR3 length is 15 residues. Trimming shortened V by 3 bases and J by 5 bases, and 14 bases separated the two germline ends. The CDR3 coding sequence is TGTGCCAGCAGCTCGCGGACGGACTCCAATGAAAAACTGTTTTTT. Its protein product is CASSSRTDSNEKLFF.